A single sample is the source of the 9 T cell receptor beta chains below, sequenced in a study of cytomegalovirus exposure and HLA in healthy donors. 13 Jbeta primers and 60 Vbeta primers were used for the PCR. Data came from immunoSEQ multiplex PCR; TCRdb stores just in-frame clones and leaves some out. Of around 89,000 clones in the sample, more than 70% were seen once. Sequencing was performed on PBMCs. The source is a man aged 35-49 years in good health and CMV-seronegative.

This CDR3 is CASGRGLAGNTGELFF. CDR3 DNA sequence: TGTGCCAGCGGCCGGGGACTAGCGGGAAACACCGGGGAGCTGTTTTTT. The chain couples TRBV9 to TRBJ2-2; 13 nucleotides match TRBD2. With 7 bases clipped from V and 2 bases from J, the junction kept 5 bases outside the gene matches. The CDR3 totals 16 residues. Germline V gives CDR1 SGDLS, CDR2 YYNGEE.

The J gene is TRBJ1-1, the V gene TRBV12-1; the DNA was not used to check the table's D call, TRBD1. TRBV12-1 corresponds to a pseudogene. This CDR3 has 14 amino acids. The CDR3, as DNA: TGTGCCAGCAGCCGACTCGACAGTAACACTGAAGCTTTCTTT. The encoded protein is CASSRLDSNTEAFF.

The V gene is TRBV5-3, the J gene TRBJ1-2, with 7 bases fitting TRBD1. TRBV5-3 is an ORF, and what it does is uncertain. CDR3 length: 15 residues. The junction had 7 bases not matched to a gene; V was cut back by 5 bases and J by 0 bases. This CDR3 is CARSPWDRANYGYTF. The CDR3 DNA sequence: TGTGCCAGAAGTCCTTGGGACAGAGCTAACTATGGCTACACCTTC.

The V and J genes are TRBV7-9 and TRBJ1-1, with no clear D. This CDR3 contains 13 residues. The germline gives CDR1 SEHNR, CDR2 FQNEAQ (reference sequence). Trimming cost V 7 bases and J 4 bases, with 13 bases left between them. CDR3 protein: CASIPTGATEAFF. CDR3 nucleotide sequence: TGTGCCAGCATCCCTACGGGAGCCACTGAAGCTTTCTTT. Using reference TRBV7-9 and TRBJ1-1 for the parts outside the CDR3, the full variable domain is DTGVSQNPRHKITKRGQNVTFRCDPISEHNRLYWYRQTLGQGPEFLTYFQNEAQLEKSRLLSDRFSAERPKGSFSTLEIQRTEQGDSAMYLCASIPTGATEAFFGQGTRLTVV.

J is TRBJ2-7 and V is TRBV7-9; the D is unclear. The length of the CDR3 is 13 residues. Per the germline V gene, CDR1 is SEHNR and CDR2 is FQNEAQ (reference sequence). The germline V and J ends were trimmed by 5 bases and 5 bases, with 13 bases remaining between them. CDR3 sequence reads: CASSRQQRNEQYF. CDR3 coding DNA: TGTGCCAGCAGCCGACAACAGAGAAACGAGCAGTACTTC.

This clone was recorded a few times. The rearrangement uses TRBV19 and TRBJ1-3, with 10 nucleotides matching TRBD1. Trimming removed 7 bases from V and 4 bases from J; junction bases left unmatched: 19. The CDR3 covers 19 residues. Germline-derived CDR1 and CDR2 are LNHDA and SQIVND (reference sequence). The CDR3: CASTYLRDRGRFAGNTIYF. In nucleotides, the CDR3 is TGTGCCAGTACCTATCTCCGGGACAGGGGACGCTTCGCCGGAAACACCATATATTTT.

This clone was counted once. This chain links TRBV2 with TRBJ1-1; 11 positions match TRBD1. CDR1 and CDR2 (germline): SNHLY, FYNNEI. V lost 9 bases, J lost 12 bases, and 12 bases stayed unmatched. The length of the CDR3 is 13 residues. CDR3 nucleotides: TGTGCCAGGGCCGGGACAGGGGGAGGGGGGTCTTTCTTT. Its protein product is CARAGTGGGGSFF. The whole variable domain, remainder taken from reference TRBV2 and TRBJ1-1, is EPEVTQTPSHQVTQMGQEVILRCVPISNHLYFYWYRQILGQKVEFLVSFYNNEISEKSEIFDDQFSVERPDGSNFTLKIRSTKLEDSAMYFCARAGTGGGGSFFGQGTRLTVV.

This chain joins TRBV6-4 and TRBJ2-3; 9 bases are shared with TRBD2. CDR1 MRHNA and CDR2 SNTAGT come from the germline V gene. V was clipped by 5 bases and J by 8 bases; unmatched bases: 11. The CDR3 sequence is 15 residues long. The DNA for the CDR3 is TGTGCCAGCAGTAATGTAGCGGGGGATTCGGGTACGCAGTATTTT. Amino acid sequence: CASSNVAGDSGTQYF.

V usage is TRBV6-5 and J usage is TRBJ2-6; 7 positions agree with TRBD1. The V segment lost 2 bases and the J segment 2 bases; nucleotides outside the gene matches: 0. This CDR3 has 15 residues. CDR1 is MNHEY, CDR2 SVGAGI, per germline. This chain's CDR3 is CASSYQGAGANVLTF. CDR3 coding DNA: TGTGCCAGCAGTTACCAGGGGGCTGGGGCCAACGTCCTGACTTTC.